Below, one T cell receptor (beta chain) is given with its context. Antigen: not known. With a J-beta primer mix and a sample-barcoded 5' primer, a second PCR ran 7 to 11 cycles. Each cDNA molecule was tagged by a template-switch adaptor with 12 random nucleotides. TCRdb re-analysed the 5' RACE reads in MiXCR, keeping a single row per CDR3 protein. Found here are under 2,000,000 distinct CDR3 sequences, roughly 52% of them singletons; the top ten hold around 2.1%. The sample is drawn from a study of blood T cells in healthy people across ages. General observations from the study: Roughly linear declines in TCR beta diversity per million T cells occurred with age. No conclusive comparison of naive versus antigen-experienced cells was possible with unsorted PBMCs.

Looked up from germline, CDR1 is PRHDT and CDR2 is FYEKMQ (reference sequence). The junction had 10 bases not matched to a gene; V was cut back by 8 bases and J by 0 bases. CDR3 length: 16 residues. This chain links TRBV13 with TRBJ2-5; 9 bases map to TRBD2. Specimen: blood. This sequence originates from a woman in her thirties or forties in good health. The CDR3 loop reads CASGVSGGGYQETQYF. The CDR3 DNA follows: TGTGCCAGCGGTGTTAGCGGGGGCGGGTACCAAGAGACCCAGTACTTC.